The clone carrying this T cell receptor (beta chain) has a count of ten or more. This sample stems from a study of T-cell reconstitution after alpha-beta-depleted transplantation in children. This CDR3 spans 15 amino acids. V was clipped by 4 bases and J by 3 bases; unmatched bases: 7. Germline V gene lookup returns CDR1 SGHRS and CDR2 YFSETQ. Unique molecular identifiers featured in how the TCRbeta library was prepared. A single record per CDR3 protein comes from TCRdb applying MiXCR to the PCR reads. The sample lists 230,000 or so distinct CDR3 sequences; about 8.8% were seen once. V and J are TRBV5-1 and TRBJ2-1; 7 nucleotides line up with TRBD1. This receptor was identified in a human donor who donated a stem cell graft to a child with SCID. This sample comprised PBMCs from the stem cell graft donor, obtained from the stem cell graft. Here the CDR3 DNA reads TGCGCCAGCAGCCCGGGACAGTTCAGCTACAATGAGCAGTTCTTC. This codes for CASSPGQFSYNEQFF.